This T cell receptor beta chain is from a study of blood T cell repertoires in COVID-19. Clones were sequenced by immunoSEQ multiplex PCR, and TCRdb holds only the in-frame ones, with some missing. The sample lists tens of thousands of clones, 70% to 80% seen once, with around 2.3% in the top ten. There are a few counts of this clone. Germline loops: CDR1 LGHNA, CDR2 YSLEER. Trimming removed 5 bases from V and 5 bases from J, with 16 bases in between. CDR3 size: 15 residues. Sequenced material: peripheral blood. The clonotype originates from a man in his sixties or seventies with COVID-19, enrolled during active disease. The gene calls are TRBV4-3 and TRBJ2-1; TRBD2 might be the D (5 bases). The CDR3 DNA reads as TGCGCCAGCAGCTTCGTCGGGGAGTCCGACAATGAGCAGTTCTTC. Residues: CASSFVGESDNEQFF.